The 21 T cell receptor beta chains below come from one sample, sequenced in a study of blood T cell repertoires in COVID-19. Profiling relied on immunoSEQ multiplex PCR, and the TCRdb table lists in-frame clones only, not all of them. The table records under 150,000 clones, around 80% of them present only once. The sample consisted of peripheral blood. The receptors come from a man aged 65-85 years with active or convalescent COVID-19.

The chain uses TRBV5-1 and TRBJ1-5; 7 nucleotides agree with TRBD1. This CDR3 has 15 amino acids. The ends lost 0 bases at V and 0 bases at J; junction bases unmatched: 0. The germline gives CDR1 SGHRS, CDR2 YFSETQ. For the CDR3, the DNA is TGCGCCAGCAGCTTGGGGGACAGTAGCAATCAGCCCCAGCATTTT. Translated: CASSLGDSSNQPQHF.

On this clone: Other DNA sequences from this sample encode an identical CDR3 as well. DNA of the CDR3: TGTGCCAGCAGCCAAGTGGGGCCGGACGGCTACACCTTC. It codes for CASSQVGPDGYTF. V is TRBV3-1 (or the pseudogene TRBV3-2) and J is TRBJ1-2, with TRBD1 as a possible D gene (5 bases). Per germline, CDR1 LGHDT and CDR2 YNNKEL (reference sequence). The CDR3 extends over 13 amino acids. The V end lost 1 base, the J end lost 8 bases, and 11 bases lay between the germline ends.

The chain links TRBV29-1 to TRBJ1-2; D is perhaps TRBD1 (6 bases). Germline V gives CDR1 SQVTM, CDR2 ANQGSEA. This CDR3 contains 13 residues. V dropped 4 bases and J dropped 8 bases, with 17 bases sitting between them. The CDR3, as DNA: TGCAGCGTTGGGGTTCTGGGGGCTGGAGGCTACACCTTC. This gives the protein CSVGVLGAGGYTF.

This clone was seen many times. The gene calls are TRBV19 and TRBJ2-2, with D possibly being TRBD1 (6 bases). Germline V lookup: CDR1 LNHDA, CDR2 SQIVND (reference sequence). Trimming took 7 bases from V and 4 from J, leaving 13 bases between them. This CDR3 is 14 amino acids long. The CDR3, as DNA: TGTGCCAGTAACAGGGACACTTTCACCGGGGAGCTGTTTTTT. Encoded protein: CASNRDTFTGELFF.

In DNA form, the CDR3 reads TGTGCCAGCAGCCCCGACGGAGTTAACTATGGCTACACCTTC. It codes for CASSPDGVNYGYTF. V and J are TRBV9 and TRBJ1-2; D gene uncertain. V gave up 4 bases and J gave up 1 base, with 11 bases separating them. This CDR3 has 14 amino acids. The germline gives CDR1 SGDLS, CDR2 YYNGEE.

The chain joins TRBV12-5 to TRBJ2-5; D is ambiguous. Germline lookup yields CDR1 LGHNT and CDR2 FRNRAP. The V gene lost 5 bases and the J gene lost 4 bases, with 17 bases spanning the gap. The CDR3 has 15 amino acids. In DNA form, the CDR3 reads TGTGCTAGTGGTCCTCCGCAAGCGCTCGGAGAGACCCAGTACTTC. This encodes CASGPPQALGETQYF. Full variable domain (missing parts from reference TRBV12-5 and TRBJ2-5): DARVTQTPRHKVTEMGQEVTMRCQPILGHNTVFWYRQTMMQGLELLAYFRNRAPLDDSGMPKDRFSAEMPDATLATLKIQPSEPRDSAVYFCASGPPQALGETQYFGPGTRLLVL.

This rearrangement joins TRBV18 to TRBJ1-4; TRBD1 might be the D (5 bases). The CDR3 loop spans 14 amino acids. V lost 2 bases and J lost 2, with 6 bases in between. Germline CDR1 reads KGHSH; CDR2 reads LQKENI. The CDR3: CASSPGGTNEKLFF. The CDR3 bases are TGTGCCAGCTCACCAGGGGGGACTAATGAAAAACTGTTTTTT.

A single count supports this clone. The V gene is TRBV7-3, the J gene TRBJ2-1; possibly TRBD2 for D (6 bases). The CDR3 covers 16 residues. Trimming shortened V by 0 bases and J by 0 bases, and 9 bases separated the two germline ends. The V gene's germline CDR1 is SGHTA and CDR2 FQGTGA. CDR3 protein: CASSLTGSSSYNEQFF. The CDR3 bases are TGTGCCAGCAGCTTAACCGGGAGTAGCTCCTACAATGAGCAGTTCTTC.

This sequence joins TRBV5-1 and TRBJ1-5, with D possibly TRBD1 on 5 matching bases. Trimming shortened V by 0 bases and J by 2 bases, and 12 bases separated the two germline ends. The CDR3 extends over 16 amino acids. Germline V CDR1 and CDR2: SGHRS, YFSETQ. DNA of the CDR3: TGCGCCAGCAGCTTGGATGGGGGAGGAGGCAATCAGCCCCAGCATTTT. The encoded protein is CASSLDGGGGNQPQHF.

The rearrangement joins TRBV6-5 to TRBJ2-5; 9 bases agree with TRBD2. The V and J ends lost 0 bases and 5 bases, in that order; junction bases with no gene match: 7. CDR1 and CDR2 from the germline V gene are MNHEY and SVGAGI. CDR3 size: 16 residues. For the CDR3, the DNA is TGTGCCAGCAGTTACTCCCTAGCGGGAAGGATGGAGACCCAGTACTTC. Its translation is CASSYSLAGRMETQYF.

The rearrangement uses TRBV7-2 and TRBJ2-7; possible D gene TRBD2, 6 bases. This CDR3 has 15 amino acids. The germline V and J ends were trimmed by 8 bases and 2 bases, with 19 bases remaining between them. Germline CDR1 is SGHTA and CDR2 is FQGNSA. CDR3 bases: TGTGCCAGCGGGTACGGGGACGGGAGCCCCTACGAGCAGTACTTC. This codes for CASGYGDGSPYEQYF. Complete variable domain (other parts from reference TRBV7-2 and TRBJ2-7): GAGVSQSPSNKVTEKGKDVELRCDPISGHTALYWYRQSLGQGLEFLIYFQGNSAPDKSGLPSDRFSAERTGGSVSTLTIQRTQQEDSAVYLCASGYGDGSPYEQYFGPGTRLTVT.

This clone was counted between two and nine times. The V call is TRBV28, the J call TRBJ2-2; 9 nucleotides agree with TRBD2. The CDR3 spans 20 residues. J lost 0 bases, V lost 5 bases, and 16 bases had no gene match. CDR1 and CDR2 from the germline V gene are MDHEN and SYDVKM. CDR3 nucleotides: TGTGCCAGCAGTGACCCTAGGTGGCTAGCGGGGCCCGCGAACACCGGGGAGCTGTTTTTT. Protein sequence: CASSDPRWLAGPANTGELFF.

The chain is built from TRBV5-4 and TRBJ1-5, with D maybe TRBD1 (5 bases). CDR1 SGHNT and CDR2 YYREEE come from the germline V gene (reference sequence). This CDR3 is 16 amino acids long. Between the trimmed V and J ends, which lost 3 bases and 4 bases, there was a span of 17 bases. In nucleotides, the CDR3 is TGTGCCAGCAGCTCCATGCGCAGGGTTGCGAATCAGCCCCAGCATTTT. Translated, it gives CASSSMRRVANQPQHF.

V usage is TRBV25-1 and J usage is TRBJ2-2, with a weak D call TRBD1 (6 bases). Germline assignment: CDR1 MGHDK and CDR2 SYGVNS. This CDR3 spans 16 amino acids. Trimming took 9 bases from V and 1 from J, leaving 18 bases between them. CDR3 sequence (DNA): TGTGCCAGTCACAGGGATACCGATGGGAACACCGGGGAGCTGTTTTTT. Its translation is CASHRDTDGNTGELFF.

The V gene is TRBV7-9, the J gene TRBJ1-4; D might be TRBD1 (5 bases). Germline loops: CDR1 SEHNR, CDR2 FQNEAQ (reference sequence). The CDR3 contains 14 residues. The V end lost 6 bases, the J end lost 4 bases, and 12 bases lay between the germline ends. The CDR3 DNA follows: TGTGCCAGCAGACCAGGGCACGGTAATGAAAAACTGTTTTTT. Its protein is CASRPGHGNEKLFF.

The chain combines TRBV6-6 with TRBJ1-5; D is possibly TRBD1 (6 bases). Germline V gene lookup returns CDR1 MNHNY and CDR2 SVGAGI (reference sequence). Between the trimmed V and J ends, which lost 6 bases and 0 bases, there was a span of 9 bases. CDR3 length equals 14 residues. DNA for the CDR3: TGTGCCAGCAGACAGGGTGATAGCAATCAGCCCCAGCATTTT. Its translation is CASRQGDSNQPQHF.

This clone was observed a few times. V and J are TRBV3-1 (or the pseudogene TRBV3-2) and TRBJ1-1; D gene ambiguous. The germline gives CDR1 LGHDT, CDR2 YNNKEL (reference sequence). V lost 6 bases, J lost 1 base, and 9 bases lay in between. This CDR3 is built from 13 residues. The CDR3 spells CASSTGKNTEAFF. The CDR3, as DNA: TGTGCCAGCAGTACGGGGAAGAACACTGAAGCTTTCTTT.

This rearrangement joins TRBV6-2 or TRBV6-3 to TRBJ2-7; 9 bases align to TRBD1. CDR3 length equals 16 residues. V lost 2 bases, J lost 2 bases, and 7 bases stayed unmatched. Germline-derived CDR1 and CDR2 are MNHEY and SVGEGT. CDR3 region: CASSYQKTGGTYEQYF. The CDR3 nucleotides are TGTGCCAGCAGTTACCAGAAGACAGGGGGTACCTACGAGCAGTACTTC.

This CDR3 reads CASSSKHRGGNTIYF. The CDR3 bases are TGTGCCAGTAGCTCAAAACACAGGGGAGGAAACACCATATATTTT. The chain couples TRBV19 to TRBJ1-3; 7 bases are a match to TRBD1. CDR3 length: 15 residues. Trimming removed 6 bases from V and 4 bases from J; junction bases left unmatched: 9. The V gene's germline CDR1 is LNHDA and CDR2 SQIVND (reference sequence).

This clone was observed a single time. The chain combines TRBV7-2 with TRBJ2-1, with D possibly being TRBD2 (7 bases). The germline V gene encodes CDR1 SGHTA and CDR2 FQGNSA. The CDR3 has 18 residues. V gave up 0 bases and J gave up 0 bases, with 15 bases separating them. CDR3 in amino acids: CASSLALGGAPSYNEQFF. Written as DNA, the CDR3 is TGTGCCAGCAGCTTAGCGCTGGGGGGGGCGCCCTCCTACAATGAGCAGTTCTTC.

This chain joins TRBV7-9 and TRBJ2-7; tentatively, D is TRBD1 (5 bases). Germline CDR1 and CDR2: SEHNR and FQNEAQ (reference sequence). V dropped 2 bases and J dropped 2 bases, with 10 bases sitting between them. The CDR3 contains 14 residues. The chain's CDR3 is CASSLTGNAYEQYF. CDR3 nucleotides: TGTGCCAGCAGCTTAACAGGAAACGCCTACGAGCAGTACTTC.